The 30 T cell receptor beta chains below all came from one sample that was sequenced in a study of spatial heterogeneity in lung cancer. Regarding time point: sample taken at primary tumor resection. In each case, whole RNA from tumor, nontumor lung or frozen PBMC was sequenced unsorted. TCRdb fed the 5' RACE reads into MiXCR, producing one record per CDR3 protein. The table has some 83,000 distinct CDR3 sequences, 15% to 25% seen once. The sample consisted of PBMCs, taken at surgery. These receptors all come from a male donor with early-stage non-small cell lung cancer.

The gene calls are TRBV24-1 and TRBJ1-2, with D possibly being TRBD1 (5 bases). Trimming took off 4 bases at V and 4 bases at J, with 9 bases between the two ends. The CDR3 sequence is 13 residues long. Germline V lookup: CDR1 KGHDR, CDR2 SFDVKD. The CDR3 bases are TGTGCCACCAGTGAGGGGGGGACCTATGGCTACACCTTC. As protein: CATSEGGTYGYTF.

This chain uses TRBV7-3 with TRBJ2-2; perhaps TRBD2 as D (7 bases). The germline CDR1 and CDR2 sequences are SGHTA and FQGTGA. This CDR3 is built from 16 residues. Trimming left V 5 bases short and J 7 bases short, with 20 bases between. CDR3 residues: CASSPSSGGGIGELFF. CDR3 nucleotide sequence: TGTGCCAGCAGCCCCTCTAGCGGAGGGGGTATCGGGGAGCTGTTTTTT.

This clonotype ranks as medium-sized. The genes are TRBV20-1 and TRBJ1-1; D not certain. The CDR3 contains 15 residues. The ends were cut back, 2 bases at V and 1 base at J, with 14 bases in the middle. Germline V gives CDR1 DFQATT, CDR2 SNEGSKA (reference sequence). CDR3 sequence (DNA): TGCAGTGCTAGACCCCATGCTTGGGGGAACACTGAAGCTTTCTTT. The encoded protein is CSARPHAWGNTEAFF.

This clonotype was seen only a few times. The chain employs TRBV20-1 and TRBJ2-2; D is undetermined. This CDR3 region has 13 residues. The germline V and J ends were trimmed by 3 bases and 5 bases, with 10 bases remaining between them. Germline-derived CDR1 and CDR2 are DFQATT and SNEGSKA (reference sequence). CDR3 bases: TGCAGTGCTAGCCATAAAGCTACCGGGGAGCTGTTTTTT. Translating gives CSASHKATGELFF.

This clonotype was seen a handful of times. The chain joins TRBV28 to TRBJ1-4; unclear D gene. The CDR3 runs to 13 residues. Trimming shortened V by 7 bases and J by 7 bases, and 13 bases separated the two germline ends. Germline assignment: CDR1 MDHEN and CDR2 SYDVKM. The CDR3 loop reads CASKKGLSEKLFF. The CDR3 nucleotides read TGTGCCAGCAAAAAAGGACTGAGTGAAAAACTGTTTTTT. The variable domain in full, completed from reference TRBV28 and TRBJ1-4, reads DVKVTQSSRYLVKRTGEKVFLECVQDMDHENMFWYRQDPGLGLRLIYFSYDVKMKEKGDIPEGYSVSREKKERFSLILESASTNQTSMYLCASKKGLSEKLFFGSGTQLSVL.

There are a few counts of this clonotype. This chain links TRBV10-3 with TRBJ1-6; no clear D. V dropped 2 bases and J dropped 7 bases, with 9 bases sitting between them. The germline V gene encodes CDR1 ENHRY and CDR2 SYGVKD. CDR3 length: 14 amino acids. This CDR3 is CAISEGVGNSPLHF. In DNA, the CDR3 is TGTGCCATCAGTGAGGGTGTAGGGAATTCACCCCTCCACTTT.

The table lists this clonotype with a few counts. The V gene is TRBV2, the J gene TRBJ2-1; 7 nucleotides align to TRBD1. The junction had 8 bases not matched to a gene; V was cut back by 1 base and J by 14 bases. Germline values: CDR1 SNHLY, CDR2 FYNNEI. The CDR3 extends over 13 amino acids. The CDR3 reads CASSEGFDRAKFF. In nucleotides, the CDR3 is TGTGCCAGCAGTGAAGGTTTCGACAGGGCGAAGTTCTTC.

V usage is TRBV5-1 and J usage is TRBJ2-7; D remains ambiguous. CDR1 and CDR2 (germline): SGHRS, YFSETQ. Trimming shortened V by 2 bases and J by 0 bases, and 9 bases separated the two germline ends. The CDR3 has 14 amino acids. CDR3 in DNA: TGCGCCAGCAGCTTCGACTCCCCCTCCTACGAGCAGTACTTC. It yields the protein CASSFDSPSYEQYF.

The chain links TRBV5-1 to TRBJ2-3; unclear D gene. From germline, CDR1 is SGHRS and CDR2 YFSETQ. The ends were cut back, 0 bases at V and 0 bases at J, with 8 bases in the middle. The CDR3 has 15 residues. The CDR3 here is CASSLEPKSTDTQYF. In DNA, the CDR3 is TGCGCCAGCAGCTTGGAACCAAAAAGCACAGATACGCAGTATTTT.

The rearrangement uses TRBV11-3 and TRBJ2-1; 7 nucleotides line up with TRBD2. The V segment lost 1 base and the J segment 7 bases; nucleotides outside the gene matches: 7. CDR1 is SGHNT, CDR2 YENEEA, per germline. CDR3 length: 15 residues. As DNA, the CDR3 is TGTGCCAGCAGCTTAGGGGCGGGAGCGGATAATGAGCAGTTCTTC. It yields the protein CASSLGAGADNEQFF.

This clonotype was detected ten times or more. CDR3 DNA: TGTGCCTGGAGAGGCCGTCTGAGCACAGATACGCAGTATTTT. This sequence encodes CAWRGRLSTDTQYF. This chain uses TRBV30 with TRBJ2-3; unclear D gene. The CDR3 has 14 residues. From germline, CDR1 is GTSNPN and CDR2 SVGIG (reference sequence). Trimming shortened V by 3 bases and J by 0 bases, and 10 bases separated the two germline ends.

The chain joins TRBV29-1 to TRBJ2-5, with a tentative D call TRBD1 (5 bases). This CDR3 has 15 residues. Germline V gene lookup returns CDR1 SQVTM and CDR2 ANQGSEA. Deletions cut 6 bases from V and 2 bases from J, with 19 bases between. The CDR3 is CSVPGQETVQETQYF. The CDR3 DNA reads TGCAGCGTCCCAGGGCAGGAGACTGTTCAAGAGACCCAGTACTTC.

This clonotype showed up many times. V and J are TRBV21-1 and TRBJ2-1; the tabulated D call, TRBD1, remains unverified against the DNA. TRBV21-1 is a known pseudogene. The CDR3 contains 17 residues. This CDR3 is CASSKARGTHSRNEQFF. In DNA, the CDR3 is TGTGCCAGCAGCAAAGCGCGCGGGACACACTCTAGGAATGAGCAGTTCTTC.

The chain has TRBV5-1 and TRBJ1-2; unclear D gene. The V and J ends lost 0 bases and 8 bases respectively, with 11 bases between them. The CDR3 spans 13 residues. Germline CDR1 SGHRS, CDR2 YFSETQ. This CDR3 is CASSLDPGGGYTF. CDR3 nucleotide sequence: TGCGCCAGCAGCTTGGACCCTGGAGGCGGCTACACCTTC. Looking up the rest from reference TRBV5-1 and TRBJ1-2 gives the full variable domain: KAGVTQTPRYLIKTRGQQVTLSCSPISGHRSVSWYQQTPGQGLQFLFEYFSETQRNKGNFPGRFSGRQFSNSRSEMNVSTLELGDSALYLCASSLDPGGGYTFGSGTRLTVV.

J is TRBJ2-3 and V is TRBV15, with unresolved D. Germline CDR1 and CDR2: LNHNV and YYDKDF (reference sequence). The CDR3 consists of 13 residues. V lost 0 bases and J 4 bases, leaving 5 bases between the germline ends. CDR3 sequence reads: CATSRDGADTQYF. DNA of the CDR3: TGTGCCACCAGCAGAGATGGGGCAGATACGCAGTATTTT.

This clonotype was recorded at least ten times. CDR3 loop: CASSLKTGTEAFF. The CDR3 DNA reads TGCGCCAGCAGCTTGAAGACCGGGACTGAAGCTTTCTTT. The chain employs TRBV5-1 and TRBJ1-1, with D hard to call. CDR1 and CDR2 (germline): SGHRS, YFSETQ. CDR3 length: 13 residues. V lost 1 base and J 5 bases, leaving 9 bases between the germline ends.

This chain uses TRBV25-1 with TRBJ2-7; 9 bases match TRBD2. The CDR3 sequence is 15 residues long. The trim removed 1 base at V and 2 bases at J, leaving 3 bases unmatched. CDR1 is MGHDK and CDR2 is SYGVNS in the germline V gene. CDR3 sequence (DNA): TGTGCCAGCAGTGAATGGGCTAGCGGGACCTACGAGCAGTACTTC. It translates to CASSEWASGTYEQYF.

There are a few counts of this clonotype. The rearrangement uses TRBV9 and TRBJ2-7; D might be TRBD2 (5 bases). V was pared by 3 bases and J by 4 bases, with 5 bases between. Germline CDR1 is SGDLS and CDR2 is YYNGEE. The length of the CDR3 is 11 residues. The CDR3 bases are TGTGCCAGCAGCGCGGGGTACGAGCAGTACTTC. Translation gives CASSAGYEQYF.

This clonotype was found a few times. This chain links TRBV20-1 with TRBJ2-3; 9 nucleotides align to TRBD1. CDR1 is DFQATT and CDR2 is SNEGSKA in the germline V gene (reference sequence). This CDR3 contains 14 residues. After removal of 2 bases from V and 3 bases from J, the junction contained 3 bases not matched to a gene. CDR3 bases: TGCAGTGCTAGAATCGGACAGGGGACAGATACGCAGTATTTT. Translation gives CSARIGQGTDTQYF.

Notes on this clonotype: This could be a read error, since a much larger clone is one nucleotide away. The gene calls are TRBV29-1 and TRBJ2-7; TRBD1 agrees at 7 bases. This CDR3 is 11 amino acids long. Germline CDR1 reads SQVTM; CDR2 reads ANQGSEA. V trimming: 8 bases; J trimming: 3 bases; junction bases outside the gene matches: 4. The CDR3 sequence is CSTGTVYEQYF. CDR3 bases: TGCAGCACCGGGACAGTCTACGAGCAGTACTTC.

This clonotype was seen a few times. The chain carries TRBV5-6 and TRBJ1-1; weak D call: TRBD1 (6 bases). Germline V lookup: CDR1 SGHDT, CDR2 YYEEEE. This CDR3 comprises 14 residues. Trimming shortened V by 2 bases and J by 4 bases, and 12 bases separated the two germline ends. The CDR3 DNA follows: TGTGCCAGCAGCTTCCAGGGGTGGATCACTGAAGCTTTCTTT. Translation: CASSFQGWITEAFF.

V is TRBV25-1 and J is TRBJ2-7; the D is unclear. Germline lookup yields CDR1 MGHDK and CDR2 SYGVNS. The CDR3 is 12 amino acids. V was shortened by 5 bases and J by 2 bases, with 7 bases between the two germline ends. DNA of the CDR3: TGTGCCAGCAGTCCGACCACCTACGAGCAGTACTTC. This codes for CASSPTTYEQYF.

V and J are TRBV6-5 and TRBJ2-5; the match to TRBD1 covers 7 bases. Germline CDR1 reads MNHEY; CDR2 reads SVGAGI. V lost 6 bases to trimming and J lost 1 base; unmatched junction nucleotides: 8. The CDR3 has 15 residues. The CDR3 loop is CASSPLTGSQETQYF. DNA for the CDR3: TGTGCCAGCAGCCCTTTGACAGGGAGCCAAGAGACCCAGTACTTC.

The rearrangement joins TRBV29-1 to TRBJ2-1; 8 bases agree with TRBD1. Looked up from germline, CDR1 is SQVTM and CDR2 is ANQGSEA. Trimming removed 1 base from V and 10 bases from J; junction bases left unmatched: 6. The CDR3 runs to 13 residues. The CDR3 nucleotides are TGCAGCGTTGAAGCTGGCAGGGGGCGAGAGCAGTTCTTC. Translated, it gives CSVEAGRGREQFF.

To note about this clonotype: An end of the junction does not agree with germline; a read error may underlie this. CDR3 amino acids: CASSLQGHPNEKLSF. Here the CDR3 DNA reads TGTGCCAGCAGCCTACAGGGGCACCCTAATGAAAAACTGTCTTTT. The J gene is TRBJ1-4, the V gene TRBV6-5; 7 positions agree with TRBD1. This CDR3 region has 15 residues. Per germline, CDR1 MNHEY and CDR2 SVGAGI.

V usage is TRBV6-2 or TRBV6-3 and J usage is TRBJ1-1; D perhaps matches TRBD1 (6 bases). CDR1 and CDR2 (germline): MNHEY, SVGEGT. The CDR3 has 15 residues. The V gene lost 2 bases and the J gene lost 2 bases, with 12 bases spanning the gap. The DNA for the CDR3 is TGTGCCAGCAGTTACGGGGGGCAAATTAACACTGAAGCTTTCTTT. Residues: CASSYGGQINTEAFF.

The CDR3: CASSYAAGNNQPQHF. CDR3 sequence (DNA): TGTGCCAGCAGTTACGCGGCAGGAAACAATCAGCCCCAGCATTTT. This chain connects TRBV6-5 to TRBJ1-5; the D is unclear. V lost 2 bases and J lost 3, with 11 bases in between. Germline lookup yields CDR1 MNHEY and CDR2 SVGAGI. CDR3 length equals 15 residues.

J is TRBJ2-3 and V is TRBV25-1; weak D call: TRBD1 (5 bases). CDR3 length: 14 amino acids. V lost 1 base and J lost 0, with 5 bases in between. Germline V gives CDR1 MGHDK, CDR2 SYGVNS. The CDR3: CASSEWGSTDTQYF. The CDR3 nucleotides read TGTGCCAGCAGTGAATGGGGCAGCACAGATACGCAGTATTTT. Complete variable domain (other parts from reference TRBV25-1 and TRBJ2-3): EADIYQTPRYLVIGTGKKITLECSQTMGHDKMYWYQQDPGMELHLIHYSYGVNSTEKGDLSSESTVSRIRTEHFPLTLESARPSHTSQYLCASSEWGSTDTQYFGPGTRLTVL.

The chain links TRBV7-8 to TRBJ2-5; D possibly corresponds to TRBD1 (7 bases). This CDR3 has 14 amino acids. The germline gives CDR1 SGHVS, CDR2 FQNEAQ. V lost 5 bases, J lost 1 base, and 11 bases lay in between. The CDR3 here is CASSGGTVQETQYF. The CDR3 DNA reads as TGTGCCAGCAGCGGGGGGACAGTCCAAGAGACCCAGTACTTC.

This clonotype was observed at least ten times. This sequence joins TRBV18 and TRBJ1-5; the D is unclear. The CDR3 is made up of 14 amino acids. The germline V gene has CDR1 KGHSH and CDR2 LQKENI. The ends were cut back, 2 bases at V and 0 bases at J, with 5 bases in the middle. The chain's CDR3 is CASSPSGSNQPQHF. The CDR3 DNA reads as TGTGCCAGCTCACCATCAGGTAGCAATCAGCCCCAGCATTTT.